This T cell receptor beta chain was recovered during a study of CD8 T cells in ankylosing spondylitis. In the case of this clonotype: Antigen specificity is unknown.

The CDR3 has 14 residues. The germline V and J ends were trimmed by 1 base and 0 bases, with 5 bases remaining between them. Germline CDR1 is SGDLS and CDR2 is YYNGEE. 5'-RACE, quantitative and with molecular barcodes, yielded the TCR beta libraries. TCRdb reprocessed the 5' RACE reads with MiXCR, giving one entry per CDR3 protein. The table includes some 840,000 distinct CDR3 sequences, roughly 12% detected once. Notes on the study in general: A TCR beta motif of roughly 8 highly homologous variants seemed to mark ankylosing spondylitis blood. With a CD8+ phenotype, disease-linked clones were relatively rare in peripheral blood. Before this, some motif variants had been reported in reactive arthritis synovial fluid and blood. Significantly higher representation of disease-linked clones was reported for matched ankylosing spondylitis synovial fluid.

This TCR came from a male donor with ankylosing spondylitis. Sequenced: blood, either unsorted or a sorted T cell fraction (not recorded which). V is TRBV9 and J is TRBJ1-3; D call uncertain. CDR3 region: CASSVSSSGNTIYF. The DNA of the CDR3 is TGTGCCAGCAGCGTAAGCAGCTCTGGAAACACCATATATTTT.